The TCR beta chain under discussion was sequenced for a study of T-cell reconstitution after alpha-beta-depleted transplantation in children (dated by TCRdb to 2016 to 2018). Turning to the overall study: Using TCR repertoire profiling, the study quantitatively followed how T-cell immune reconstitution unfolded in children after TCRalphabeta/CD19-depleted allogeneic hematopoietic cell transplantation.

CDR1 and CDR2 are drawn from the germline V gene: SGHAT, FQNNGV. The CDR3 measures 13 amino acids from cysteine to phenylalanine. CDR3 DNA only is kept here, 39 bases in frame from base 1. V is shortened by 7 bases, J by 2 bases, and the region joining them spans 11 bases. This clonotype was detected many times. Its target antigen remains unknown. No base qualities exist here, and no much larger clone lies one base off it. Preparation of the library involved PCR. For sequencing, an Illumina HiSeq 2500 was employed. To normalize quantification of the TCRbeta repertoire, the TCR libraries were built with molecular barcoding that relied on unique molecular identifiers. TCRdb passed the public sequencing reads through fastp at Q25 and MiXCR, retaining productive beta sequences. Here each entry gathers all rows of one CDR3 protein and keeps the most common genes and DNA. The sample data list a few hundred thousand distinct CDR3 sequences, and 10% to 15% of these were observed just once. The top ten clones comprise over 3.5% of the sample.

The rearrangement joined TRBV11-2 to TRBJ2-5, with the D gene too uncertain to name. The receptor was derived from a human donor who donated a stem cell graft to a child with Fanconi anemia. The sample in question was PBMCs, obtained from the stem cell graft. The CDR3 amino acid sequence is: CASTSGVQETQYF. The bases are TGTGCCAGCACTAGTGGGGTTCAAGAGACCCAGTACTTC.